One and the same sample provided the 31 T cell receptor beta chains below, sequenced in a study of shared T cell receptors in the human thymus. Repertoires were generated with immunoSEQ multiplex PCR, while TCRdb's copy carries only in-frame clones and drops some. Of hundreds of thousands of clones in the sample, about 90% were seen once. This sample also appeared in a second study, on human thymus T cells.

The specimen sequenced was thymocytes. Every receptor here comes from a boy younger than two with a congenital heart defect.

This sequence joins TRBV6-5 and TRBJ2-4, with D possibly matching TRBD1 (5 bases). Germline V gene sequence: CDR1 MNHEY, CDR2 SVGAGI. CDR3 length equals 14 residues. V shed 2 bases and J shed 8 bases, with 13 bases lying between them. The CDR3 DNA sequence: TGTGCCAGCAGTTACCGGCAGGGTGGCGACATTCAGTACTTC. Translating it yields CASSYRQGGDIQYF.

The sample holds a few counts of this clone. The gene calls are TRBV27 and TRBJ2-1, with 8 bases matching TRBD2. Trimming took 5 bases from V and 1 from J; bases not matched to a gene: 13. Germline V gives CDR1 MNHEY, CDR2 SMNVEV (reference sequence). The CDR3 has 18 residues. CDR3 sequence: CASSPPVIGGGSYNEQFF. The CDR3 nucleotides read TGTGCCAGCAGTCCCCCGGTCATTGGCGGGGGGTCCTACAATGAGCAGTTCTTC.

CDR3 loop: CASSARTSGYNEQFF. In DNA form, the CDR3 reads TGTGCCAGCAGCGCTCGGACTAGCGGATACAATGAGCAGTTCTTC. V is TRBV9 and J is TRBJ2-1; 10 bases align to TRBD2. The CDR3 extends over 15 amino acids. Germline V gene data show CDR1 as SGDLS and CDR2 as YYNGEE. V lost 3 bases to trimming and J lost 4 bases; unmatched junction nucleotides: 4.

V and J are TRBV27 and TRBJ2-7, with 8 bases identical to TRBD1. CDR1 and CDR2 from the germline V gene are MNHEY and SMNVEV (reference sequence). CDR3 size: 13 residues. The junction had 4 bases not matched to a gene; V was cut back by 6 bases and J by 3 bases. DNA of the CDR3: TGTGCCAGCAGAACCGGACAGGGCTACGAGCAGTACTTC. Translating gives CASRTGQGYEQYF.

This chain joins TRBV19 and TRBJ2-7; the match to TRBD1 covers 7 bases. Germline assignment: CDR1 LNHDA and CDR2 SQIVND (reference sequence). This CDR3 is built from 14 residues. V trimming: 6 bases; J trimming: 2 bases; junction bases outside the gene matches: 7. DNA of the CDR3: TGTGCCAGTAGAACGACAGGGACCACCTACGAGCAGTACTTC. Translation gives CASRTTGTTYEQYF.

The CDR3 DNA follows: TGCGCCAGCAGAAAAGGACAGGGGCATGAAGGGGACACCATATATTTT. It translates to CASRKGQGHEGDTIYF. V and J are TRBV5-1 and TRBJ1-3; 9 bases are a match to TRBD1. CDR3 length: 16 amino acids. V shed 5 bases, J shed 8 bases, and the junction held 14 bases outside the gene matches. Germline loops: CDR1 SGHRS, CDR2 YFSETQ.

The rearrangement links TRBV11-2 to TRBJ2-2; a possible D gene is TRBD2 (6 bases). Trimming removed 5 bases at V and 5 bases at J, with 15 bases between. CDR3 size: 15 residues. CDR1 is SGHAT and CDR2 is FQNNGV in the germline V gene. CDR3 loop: CASSPPAGSTGELFF. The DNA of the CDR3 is TGTGCCAGCAGCCCGCCAGCGGGTTCTACCGGGGAGCTGTTTTTT.

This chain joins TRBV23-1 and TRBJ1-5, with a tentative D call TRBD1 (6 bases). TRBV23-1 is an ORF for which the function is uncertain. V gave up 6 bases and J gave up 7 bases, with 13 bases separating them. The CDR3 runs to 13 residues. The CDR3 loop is CASRQGREQPQHF. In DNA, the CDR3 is TGCGCCAGCAGACAGGGTAGAGAACAGCCCCAGCATTTT.

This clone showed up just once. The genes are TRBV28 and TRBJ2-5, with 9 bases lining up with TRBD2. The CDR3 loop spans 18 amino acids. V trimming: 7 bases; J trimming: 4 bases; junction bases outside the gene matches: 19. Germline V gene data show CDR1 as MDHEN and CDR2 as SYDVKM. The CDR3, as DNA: TGTGCCAGCACCATCGGCGGGGGGGACAGTCATTTCTCAGAGACCCAGTACTTC. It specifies CASTIGGGDSHFSETQYF.

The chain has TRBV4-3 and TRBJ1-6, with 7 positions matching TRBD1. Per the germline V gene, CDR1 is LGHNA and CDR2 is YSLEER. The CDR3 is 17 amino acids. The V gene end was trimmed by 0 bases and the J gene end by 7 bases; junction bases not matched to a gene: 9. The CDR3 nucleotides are TGCGCCAGCAGCCAAGATGAGCTGGGACAGATAAATTCACCCCTCCACTTT. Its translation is CASSQDELGQINSPLHF.

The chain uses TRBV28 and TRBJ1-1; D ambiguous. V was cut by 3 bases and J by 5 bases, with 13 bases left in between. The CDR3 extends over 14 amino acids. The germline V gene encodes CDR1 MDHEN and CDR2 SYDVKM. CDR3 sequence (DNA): TGTGCCAGCAGTTTCGATGAGGGAAGAACTGAAGCTTTCTTT. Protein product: CASSFDEGRTEAFF.

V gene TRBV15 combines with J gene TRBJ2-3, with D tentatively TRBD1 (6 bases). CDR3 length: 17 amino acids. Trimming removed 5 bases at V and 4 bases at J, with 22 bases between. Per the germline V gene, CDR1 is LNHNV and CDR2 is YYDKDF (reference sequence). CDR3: CATSGLTTGPPADTQYF. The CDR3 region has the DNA TGTGCCACCAGCGGACTTACTACAGGGCCCCCCGCAGATACGCAGTATTTT.

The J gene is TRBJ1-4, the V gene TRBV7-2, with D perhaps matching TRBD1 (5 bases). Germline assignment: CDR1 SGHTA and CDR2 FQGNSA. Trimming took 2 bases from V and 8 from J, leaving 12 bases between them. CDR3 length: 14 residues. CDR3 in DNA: TGTGCCAGCAGCTTACGGGGGTTTGGAGAAAAACTGTTTTTT. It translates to CASSLRGFGEKLFF.

CDR3 sequence (DNA): TGCGCCAGCAGCCACACCTCATTGGAGTACGAGCAGTACTTC. Translating it yields CASSHTSLEYEQYF. The gene calls are TRBV4-1 and TRBJ2-7; the D is unclear. Germline lookup yields CDR1 MGHRA and CDR2 YSYEKL. The CDR3 covers 14 residues. V was cut by 3 bases and J by 4 bases, with 13 bases left in between.

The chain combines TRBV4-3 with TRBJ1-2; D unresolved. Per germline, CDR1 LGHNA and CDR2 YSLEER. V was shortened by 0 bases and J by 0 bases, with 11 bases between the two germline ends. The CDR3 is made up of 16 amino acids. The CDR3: CASSQDREEANYGYTF. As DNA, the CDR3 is TGCGCCAGCAGCCAAGATAGAGAGGAAGCTAACTATGGCTACACCTTC.

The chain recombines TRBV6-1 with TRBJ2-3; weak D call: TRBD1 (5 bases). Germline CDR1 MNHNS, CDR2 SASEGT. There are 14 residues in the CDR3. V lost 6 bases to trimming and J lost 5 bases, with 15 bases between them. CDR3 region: CASRGQPKEDTQYF. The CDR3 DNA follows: TGTGCCAGCAGAGGACAACCCAAGGAAGATACGCAGTATTTT.

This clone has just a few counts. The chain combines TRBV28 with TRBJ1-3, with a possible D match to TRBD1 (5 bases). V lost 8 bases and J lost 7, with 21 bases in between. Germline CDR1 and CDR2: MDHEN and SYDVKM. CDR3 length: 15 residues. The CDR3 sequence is CASASVVGKGNTIYF. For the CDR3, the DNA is TGTGCCAGCGCATCCGTAGTTGGGAAGGGGAACACCATATATTTT.

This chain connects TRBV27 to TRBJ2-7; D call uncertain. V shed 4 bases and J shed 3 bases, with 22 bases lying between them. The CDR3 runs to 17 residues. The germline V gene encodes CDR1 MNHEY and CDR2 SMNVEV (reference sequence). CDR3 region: CASSSTSASEYHYEQYF. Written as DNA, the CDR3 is TGTGCCAGCAGTTCTACCTCTGCGTCGGAGTATCACTACGAGCAGTACTTC.

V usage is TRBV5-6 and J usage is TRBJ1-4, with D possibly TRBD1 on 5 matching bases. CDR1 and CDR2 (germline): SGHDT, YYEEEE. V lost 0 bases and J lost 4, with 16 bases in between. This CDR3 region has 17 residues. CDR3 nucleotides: TGTGCCAGCAGCTTGGGACAGACAATTACCAATAATGAAAAACTGTTTTTT. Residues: CASSLGQTITNNEKLFF.

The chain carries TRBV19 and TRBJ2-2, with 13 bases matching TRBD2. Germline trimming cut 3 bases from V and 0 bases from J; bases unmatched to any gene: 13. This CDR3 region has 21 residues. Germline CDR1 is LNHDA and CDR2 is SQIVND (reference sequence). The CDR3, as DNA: TGTGCCAGTAGTATTGTATCAGGGACTAGCGGGATCAACACGAACACCGGGGAGCTGTTTTTT. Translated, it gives CASSIVSGTSGINTNTGELFF.

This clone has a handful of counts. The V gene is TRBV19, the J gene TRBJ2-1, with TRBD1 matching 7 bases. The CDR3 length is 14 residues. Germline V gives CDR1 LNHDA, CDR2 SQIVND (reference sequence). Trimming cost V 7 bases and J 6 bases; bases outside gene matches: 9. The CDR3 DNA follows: TGTGCCAGTAACCGACAGGGCCCGGGCAATGAGCAGTTCTTC. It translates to CASNRQGPGNEQFF.

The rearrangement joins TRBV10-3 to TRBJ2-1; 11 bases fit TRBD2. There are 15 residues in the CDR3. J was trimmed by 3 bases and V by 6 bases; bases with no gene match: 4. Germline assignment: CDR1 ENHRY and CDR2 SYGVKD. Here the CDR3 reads CAIRLAGEIYNEQFF. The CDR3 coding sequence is TGTGCCATCAGACTAGCGGGAGAAATCTACAATGAGCAGTTCTTC.

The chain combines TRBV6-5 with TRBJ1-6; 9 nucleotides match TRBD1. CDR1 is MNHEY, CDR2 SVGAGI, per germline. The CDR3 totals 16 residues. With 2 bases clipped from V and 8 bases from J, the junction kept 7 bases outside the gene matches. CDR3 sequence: CASSYRSGQGYSPLHF. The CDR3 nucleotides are TGTGCCAGCAGTTACCGCTCTGGACAGGGGTATTCACCCCTCCACTTT.

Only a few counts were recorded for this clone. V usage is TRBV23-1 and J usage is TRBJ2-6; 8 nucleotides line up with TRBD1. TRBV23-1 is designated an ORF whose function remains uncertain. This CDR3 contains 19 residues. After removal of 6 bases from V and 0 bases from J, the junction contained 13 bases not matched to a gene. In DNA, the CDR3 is TGCGCCAGCAGAGCCCCGGACAGGGTCTTCCACTCTGGGGCCAACGTCCTGACTTTC. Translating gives CASRAPDRVFHSGANVLTF.

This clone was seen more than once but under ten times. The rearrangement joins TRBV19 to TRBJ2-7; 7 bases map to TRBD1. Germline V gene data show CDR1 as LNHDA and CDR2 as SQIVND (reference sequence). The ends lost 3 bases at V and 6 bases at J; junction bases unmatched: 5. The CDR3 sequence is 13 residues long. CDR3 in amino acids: CASSIKAGGEQYF. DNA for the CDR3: TGTGCCAGTAGTATTAAGGCAGGGGGCGAGCAGTACTTC.

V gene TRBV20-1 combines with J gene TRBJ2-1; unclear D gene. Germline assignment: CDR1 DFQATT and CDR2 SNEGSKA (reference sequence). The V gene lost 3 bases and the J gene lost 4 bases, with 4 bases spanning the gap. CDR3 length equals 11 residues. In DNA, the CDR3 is TGCAGTGCTAGCGGGTACAATGAGCAGTTCTTC. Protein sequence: CSASGYNEQFF.

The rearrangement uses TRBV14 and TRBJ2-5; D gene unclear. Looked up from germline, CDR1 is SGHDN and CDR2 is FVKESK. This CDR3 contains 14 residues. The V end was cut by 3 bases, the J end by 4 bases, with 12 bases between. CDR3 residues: CASSHRRRPETQYF. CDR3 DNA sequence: TGTGCCAGCAGCCATAGACGCAGGCCAGAGACCCAGTACTTC.

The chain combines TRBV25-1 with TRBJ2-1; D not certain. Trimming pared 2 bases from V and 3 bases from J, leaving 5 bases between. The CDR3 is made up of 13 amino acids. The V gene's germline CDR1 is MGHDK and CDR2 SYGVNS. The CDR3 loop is CASSEEDYNEQFF. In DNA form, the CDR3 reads TGTGCCAGCAGTGAAGAGGACTACAATGAGCAGTTCTTC.

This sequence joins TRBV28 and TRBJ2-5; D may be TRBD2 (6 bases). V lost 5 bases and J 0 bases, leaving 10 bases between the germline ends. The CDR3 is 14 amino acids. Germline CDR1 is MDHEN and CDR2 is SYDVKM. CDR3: CASSPRDYQETQYF. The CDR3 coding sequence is TGTGCCAGCAGTCCCCGGGACTACCAAGAGACCCAGTACTTC.

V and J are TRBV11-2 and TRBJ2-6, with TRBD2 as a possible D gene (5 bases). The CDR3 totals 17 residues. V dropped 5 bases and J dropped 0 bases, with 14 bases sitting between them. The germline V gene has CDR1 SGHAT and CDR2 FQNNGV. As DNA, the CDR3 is TGTGCCAGCAGCCTAGGACTCCTGAACTCTGGGGCCAACGTCCTGACTTTC. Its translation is CASSLGLLNSGANVLTF.

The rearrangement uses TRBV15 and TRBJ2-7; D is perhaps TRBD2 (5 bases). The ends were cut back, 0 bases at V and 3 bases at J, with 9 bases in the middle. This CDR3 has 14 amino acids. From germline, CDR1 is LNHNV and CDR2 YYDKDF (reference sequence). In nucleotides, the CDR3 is TGTGCCACCAGCAGAGACGGACTGAGCTACGAGCAGTACTTC. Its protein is CATSRDGLSYEQYF.